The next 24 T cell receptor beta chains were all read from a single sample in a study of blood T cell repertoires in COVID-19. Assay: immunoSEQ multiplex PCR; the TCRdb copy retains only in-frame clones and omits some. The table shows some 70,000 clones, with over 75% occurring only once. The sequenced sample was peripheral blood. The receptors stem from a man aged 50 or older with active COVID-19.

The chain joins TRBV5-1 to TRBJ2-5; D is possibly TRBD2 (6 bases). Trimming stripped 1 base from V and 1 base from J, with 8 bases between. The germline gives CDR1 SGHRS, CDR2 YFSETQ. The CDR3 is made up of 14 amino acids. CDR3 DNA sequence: TGCGCCAGCAGCTTGCCGGGAGTCCAAGAGACCCAGTACTTC. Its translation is CASSLPGVQETQYF. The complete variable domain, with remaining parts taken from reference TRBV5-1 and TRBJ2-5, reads KAGVTQTPRYLIKTRGQQVTLSCSPISGHRSVSWYQQTPGQGLQFLFEYFSETQRNKGNFPGRFSGRQFSNSRSEMNVSTLELGDSALYLCASSLPGVQETQYFGPGTRLLVL.

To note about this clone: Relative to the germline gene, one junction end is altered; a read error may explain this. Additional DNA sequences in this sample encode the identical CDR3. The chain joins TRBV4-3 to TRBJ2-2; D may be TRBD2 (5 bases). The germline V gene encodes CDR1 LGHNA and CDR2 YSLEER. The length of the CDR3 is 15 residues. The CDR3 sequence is CASSQETAGTGELFF. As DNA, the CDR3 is TGCGCCAGCAGTCAAGAAACGGCGGGCACCGGGGAGCTGTTTTTT.

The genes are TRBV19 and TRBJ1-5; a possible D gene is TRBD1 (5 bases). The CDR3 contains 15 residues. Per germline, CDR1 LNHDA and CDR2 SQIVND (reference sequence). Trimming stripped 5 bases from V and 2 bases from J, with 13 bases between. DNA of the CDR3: TGTGCCAGTAGTTCCGTCGGGGGGGGCAATCAGCCCCAGCATTTT. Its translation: CASSSVGGGNQPQHF.

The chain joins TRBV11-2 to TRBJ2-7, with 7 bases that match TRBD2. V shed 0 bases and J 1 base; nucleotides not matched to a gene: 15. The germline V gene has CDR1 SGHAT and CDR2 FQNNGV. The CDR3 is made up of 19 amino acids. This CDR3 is CASSLDPTSSPSRSYEQYF. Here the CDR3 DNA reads TGTGCCAGCAGCTTAGATCCGACTAGCAGCCCCTCGCGATCCTACGAGCAGTACTTC.

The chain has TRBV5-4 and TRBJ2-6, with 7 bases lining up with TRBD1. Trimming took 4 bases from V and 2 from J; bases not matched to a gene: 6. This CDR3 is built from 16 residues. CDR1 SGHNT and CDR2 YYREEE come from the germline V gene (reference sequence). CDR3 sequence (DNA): TGTGCCAGCAGCAACGCTCAGGGGGCTGGGGCCAACGTCCTGACTTTC. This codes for CASSNAQGAGANVLTF.

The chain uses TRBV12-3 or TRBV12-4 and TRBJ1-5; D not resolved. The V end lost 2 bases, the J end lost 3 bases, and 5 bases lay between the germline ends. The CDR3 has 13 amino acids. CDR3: CASSLRDNQPQHF. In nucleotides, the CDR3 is TGTGCCAGCAGTTTACGGGACAATCAGCCCCAGCATTTT.

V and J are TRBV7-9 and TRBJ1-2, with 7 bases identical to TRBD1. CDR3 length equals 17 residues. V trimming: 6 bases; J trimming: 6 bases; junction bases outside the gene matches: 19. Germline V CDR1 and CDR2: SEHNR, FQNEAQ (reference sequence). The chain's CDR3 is CASRGPGGQWSTDGYTF. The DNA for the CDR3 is TGTGCCAGCAGGGGCCCCGGGGGACAGTGGAGTACTGATGGCTACACCTTC.

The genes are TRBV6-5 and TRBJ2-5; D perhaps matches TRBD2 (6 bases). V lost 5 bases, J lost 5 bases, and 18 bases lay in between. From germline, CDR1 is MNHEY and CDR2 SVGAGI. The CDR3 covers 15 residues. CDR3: CASSKTGTGWETQYF. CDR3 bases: TGTGCCAGCAGTAAAACCGGGACTGGGTGGGAGACCCAGTACTTC.

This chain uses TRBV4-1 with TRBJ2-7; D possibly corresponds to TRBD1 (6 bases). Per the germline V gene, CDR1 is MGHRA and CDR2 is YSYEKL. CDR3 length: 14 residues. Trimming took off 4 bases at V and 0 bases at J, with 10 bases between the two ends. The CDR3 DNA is TGCGCCAGCAGCCTTCGGACAGTCTCCTACGAGCAGTACTTC. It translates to CASSLRTVSYEQYF.

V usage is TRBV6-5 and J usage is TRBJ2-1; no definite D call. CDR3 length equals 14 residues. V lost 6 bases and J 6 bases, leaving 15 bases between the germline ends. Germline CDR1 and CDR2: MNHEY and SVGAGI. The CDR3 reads CASSSIRSRNEQFF. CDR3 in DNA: TGTGCCAGCAGCTCCATTAGGAGTCGCAATGAGCAGTTCTTC.

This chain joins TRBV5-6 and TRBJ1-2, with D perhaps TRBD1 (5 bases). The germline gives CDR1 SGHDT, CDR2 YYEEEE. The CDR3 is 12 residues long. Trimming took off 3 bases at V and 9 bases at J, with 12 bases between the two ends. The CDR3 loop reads CASSWGTESYTF. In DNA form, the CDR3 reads TGTGCCAGCAGCTGGGGGACTGAAAGCTACACCTTC.

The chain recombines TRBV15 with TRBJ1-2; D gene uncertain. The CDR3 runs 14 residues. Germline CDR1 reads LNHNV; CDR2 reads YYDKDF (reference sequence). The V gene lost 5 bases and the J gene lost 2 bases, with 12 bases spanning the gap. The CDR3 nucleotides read TGTGCCACCAGCCCCCGACATTCAAACTATGGCTACACCTTC. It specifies CATSPRHSNYGYTF.

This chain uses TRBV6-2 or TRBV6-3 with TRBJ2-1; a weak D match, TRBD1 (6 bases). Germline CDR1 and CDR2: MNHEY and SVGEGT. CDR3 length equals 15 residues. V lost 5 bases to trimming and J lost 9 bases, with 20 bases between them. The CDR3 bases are TGTGCCAGCAGTGACCACGGGCCCAGGGGTGGTGAGCAGTTCTTC. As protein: CASSDHGPRGGEQFF.

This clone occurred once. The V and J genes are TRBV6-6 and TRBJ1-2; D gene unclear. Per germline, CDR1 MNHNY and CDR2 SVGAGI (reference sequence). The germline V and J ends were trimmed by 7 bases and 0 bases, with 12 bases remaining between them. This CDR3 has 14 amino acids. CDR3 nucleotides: TGTGCCAGCACCCCATTTGACACTAACTATGGCTACACCTTC. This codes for CASTPFDTNYGYTF.

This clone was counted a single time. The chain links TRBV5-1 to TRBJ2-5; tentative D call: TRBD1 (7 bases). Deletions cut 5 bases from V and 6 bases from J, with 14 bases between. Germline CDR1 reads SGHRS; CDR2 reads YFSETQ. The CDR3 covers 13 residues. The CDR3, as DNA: TGCGCCAGCAGGACACAGGGGAGGAAGACCCAGTACTTC. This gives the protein CASRTQGRKTQYF.

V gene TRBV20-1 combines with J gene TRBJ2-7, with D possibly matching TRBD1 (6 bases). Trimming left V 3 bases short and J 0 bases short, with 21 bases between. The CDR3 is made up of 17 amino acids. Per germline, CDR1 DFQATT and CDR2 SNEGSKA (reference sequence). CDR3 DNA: TGCAGTGCTAGTGAAGGGGCCGCTTTAGGGGGCTCCTACGAGCAGTACTTC. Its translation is CSASEGAALGGSYEQYF.

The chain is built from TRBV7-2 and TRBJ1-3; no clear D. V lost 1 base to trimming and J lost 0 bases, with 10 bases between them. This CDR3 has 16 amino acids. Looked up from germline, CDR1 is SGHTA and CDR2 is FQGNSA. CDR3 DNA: TGTGCCAGCAGCTTAGAGGCGGGGAGCTCTGGAAACACCATATATTTT. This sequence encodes CASSLEAGSSGNTIYF. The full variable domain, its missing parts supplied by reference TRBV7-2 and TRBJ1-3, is GAGVSQSPSNKVTEKGKDVELRCDPISGHTALYWYRQSLGQGLEFLIYFQGNSAPDKSGLPSDRFSAERTGGSVSTLTIQRTQQEDSAVYLCASSLEAGSSGNTIYFGEGSWLTVV.

The CDR3: CASSLNLASGSEGETQYF. The DNA of the CDR3 is TGTGCCAGCAGTTTAAATTTGGCTAGCGGGAGTGAGGGAGAGACCCAGTACTTC. The V call is TRBV27, the J call TRBJ2-5; 10 nucleotides align to TRBD2. Trimming cost V 2 bases and J 4 bases; bases outside gene matches: 13. This CDR3 region has 18 residues. CDR1 is MNHEY and CDR2 is SMNVEV in the germline V gene (reference sequence).

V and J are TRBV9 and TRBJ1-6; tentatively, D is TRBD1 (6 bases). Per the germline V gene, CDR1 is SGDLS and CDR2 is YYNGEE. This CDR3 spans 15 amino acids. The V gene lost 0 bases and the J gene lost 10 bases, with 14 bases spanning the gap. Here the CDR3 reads CASSVAGAGDSPLHF. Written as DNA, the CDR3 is TGTGCCAGCAGCGTAGCTGGGGCAGGGGACTCACCCCTCCACTTT.

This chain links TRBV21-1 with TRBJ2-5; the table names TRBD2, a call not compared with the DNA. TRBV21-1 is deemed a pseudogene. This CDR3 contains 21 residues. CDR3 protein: CASSFLSPIGTSGRGQETQYF. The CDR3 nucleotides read TGTGCCAGCAGCTTTCTTTCCCCGATCGGGACTAGCGGGAGGGGCCAAGAGACCCAGTACTTC.

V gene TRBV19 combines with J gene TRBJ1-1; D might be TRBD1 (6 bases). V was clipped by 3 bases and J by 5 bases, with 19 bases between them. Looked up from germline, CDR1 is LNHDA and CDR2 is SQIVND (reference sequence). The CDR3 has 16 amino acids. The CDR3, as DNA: TGTGCCAGTAGTATCTCTGGCGGGGGCGGTTCGACTGAAGCTTTCTTT. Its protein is CASSISGGGGSTEAFF. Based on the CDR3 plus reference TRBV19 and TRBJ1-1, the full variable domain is DGGITQSPKYLFRKEGQNVTLSCEQNLNHDAMYWYRQDPGQGLRLIYYSQIVNDFQKGDIAEGYSVSREKKESFPLTVTSAQKNPTAFYLCASSISGGGGSTEAFFGQGTRLTVV.

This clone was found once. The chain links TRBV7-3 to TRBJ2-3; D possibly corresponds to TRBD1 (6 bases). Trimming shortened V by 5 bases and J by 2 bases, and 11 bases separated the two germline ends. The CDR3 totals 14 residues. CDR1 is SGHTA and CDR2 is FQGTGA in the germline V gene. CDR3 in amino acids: CASSSTGSTDTQYF. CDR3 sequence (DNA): TGTGCCAGCAGCAGTACAGGGTCCACAGATACGCAGTATTTT. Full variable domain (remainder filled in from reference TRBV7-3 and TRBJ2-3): GAGVSQTPSNKVTEKGKYVELRCDPISGHTALYWYRQSLGQGPEFLIYFQGTGAADDSGLPNDRFFAVRPEGSVSTLKIQRTERGDSAVYLCASSSTGSTDTQYFGPGTRLTVL.

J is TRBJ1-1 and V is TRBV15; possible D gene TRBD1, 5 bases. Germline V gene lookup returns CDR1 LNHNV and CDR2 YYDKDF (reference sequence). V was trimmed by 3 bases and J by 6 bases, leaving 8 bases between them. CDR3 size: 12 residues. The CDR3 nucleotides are TGTGCCACCAGCAGGGGGGAGGCTGAAGCTTTCTTT. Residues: CATSRGEAEAFF.

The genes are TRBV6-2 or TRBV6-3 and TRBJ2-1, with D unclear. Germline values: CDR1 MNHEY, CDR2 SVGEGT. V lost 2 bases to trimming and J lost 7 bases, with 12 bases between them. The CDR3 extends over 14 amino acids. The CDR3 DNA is TGTGCCAGCAGTTACCCCCCGGCCGGGAATGAGCAGTTCTTC. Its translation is CASSYPPAGNEQFF.